Presented here are 22 T cell receptor beta chains from one specimen sequenced in a study of shared clonotypes between healthy human individuals. Some clones are missing from TCRdb's copy, which holds only in-frame ones; the method was immunoSEQ multiplex PCR. The repertoire has around 1.5 million clones, approximately 98% of them found once; the top ten carry about 0.45%. The material sequenced was naive CD4+ T cells sorted from blood. The sample's subset: CD45RA+ positively selected. Receptors originate from a man younger than 40 in good health.

This rearrangement joins TRBV15 to TRBJ2-1; 9 positions agree with TRBD2. Germline V gene data show CDR1 as LNHNV and CDR2 as YYDKDF (reference sequence). With 5 bases clipped from V and 6 bases from J, the junction kept 11 bases outside the gene matches. This CDR3 is 16 amino acids long. CDR3 DNA sequence: TGTGCCACCAGCCCCTCGGGCGGGAGGGCCCTCAATGAGCAGTTCTTC. The encoded protein is CATSPSGGRALNEQFF.

V and J are TRBV18 and TRBJ2-7; weak D call: TRBD1 (6 bases). This CDR3 has 16 amino acids. The germline V gene encodes CDR1 KGHSH and CDR2 LQKENI. Trimming took 1 base from V and 2 from J, leaving 15 bases between them. CDR3: CASSPLRSQGTYEQYF. CDR3 sequence (DNA): TGTGCCAGCTCACCACTGAGGTCACAGGGAACCTACGAGCAGTACTTC.

This chain uses TRBV9 with TRBJ2-3; D call uncertain. CDR1 is SGDLS and CDR2 is YYNGEE in the germline V gene. Trimming cost V 3 bases and J 3 bases, with 11 bases left between them. This CDR3 has 14 amino acids. CDR3 coding DNA: TGTGCCAGCAGCGAGCCCCCGCTAACAGATACGCAGTATTTT. This translates into CASSEPPLTDTQYF.

The chain recombines TRBV5-4 with TRBJ1-5; D ambiguous. Germline CDR1 is SGHNT and CDR2 is YYREEE (reference sequence). V was shortened by 0 bases and J by 4 bases, with 5 bases between the two germline ends. The CDR3 spans 13 residues. CDR3 sequence (DNA): TGTGCCAGCAGCTTGGACTGGAATCAGCCCCAGCATTTT. Protein product: CASSLDWNQPQHF. The variable domain in full, completed from reference TRBV5-4 and TRBJ1-5, reads ETGVTQSPTHLIKTRGQQVTLRCSSQSGHNTVSWYQQALGQGPQFIFQYYREEENGRGNFPPRFSGLQFPNYSSELNVNALELDDSALYLCASSLDWNQPQHFGDGTRLSIL.

The V and J genes are TRBV6-6 and TRBJ1-1; 8 positions match TRBD1. V trimming: 7 bases; J trimming: 4 bases; junction bases outside the gene matches: 14. The CDR3 has 16 amino acids. Looked up from germline, CDR1 is MNHNY and CDR2 is SVGAGI (reference sequence). The CDR3 sequence: CASTNGQGVAGTEAFF. The CDR3 DNA follows: TGTGCCAGCACCAACGGACAGGGTGTAGCGGGCACTGAAGCTTTCTTT.

CDR3 DNA sequence: TGTGCCAGCAGAGGGGGCTATGGCTACACCTTC. This encodes CASRGGYGYTF. This chain connects TRBV6-6 to TRBJ1-2; a possible D gene is TRBD1 (6 bases). Germline V gene data show CDR1 as MNHNY and CDR2 as SVGAGI (reference sequence). The CDR3 loop spans 11 amino acids. V lost 6 bases to trimming and J lost 4 bases, with 6 bases between them.

This clone was counted a single time. The genes are TRBV19 and TRBJ1-2, with 7 positions matching TRBD1. The CDR3 consists of 16 residues. V gave up 3 bases and J gave up 0 bases; unmatched junction bases: 7. In germline, CDR1 is LNHDA, CDR2 SQIVND (reference sequence). The CDR3, as DNA: TGTGCCAGTAGTATTCCAAGGACAGGCGCTAACTATGGCTACACCTTC. This encodes CASSIPRTGANYGYTF.

The V call is TRBV19, the J call TRBJ2-2; a possible D gene is TRBD2 (6 bases). V lost 8 bases, J lost 0 bases, and 10 bases lay in between. The CDR3 runs to 14 residues. CDR1 LNHDA and CDR2 SQIVND come from the germline V gene (reference sequence). The CDR3: CASASGANTGELFF. CDR3 nucleotides: TGTGCCAGTGCCTCGGGGGCGAACACCGGGGAGCTGTTTTTT.

This chain connects TRBV2 to TRBJ2-1, with D perhaps matching TRBD2 (6 bases). The CDR3 covers 13 residues. Germline lookup yields CDR1 SNHLY and CDR2 FYNNEI. V was pared by 6 bases and J by 4 bases, with 10 bases between. CDR3 sequence: CASRPGVYNEQFF. The DNA of the CDR3 is TGTGCCAGCAGACCGGGGGTATACAATGAGCAGTTCTTC.

The CDR3 here is CSVLDTGSGNTEAFF. CDR3 nucleotides: TGCAGCGTTCTGGACACGGGTTCGGGAAACACTGAAGCTTTCTTT. V and J are TRBV29-1 and TRBJ1-1, with a tentative D call TRBD1 (5 bases). Germline V gives CDR1 SQVTM, CDR2 ANQGSEA. V was clipped by 5 bases and J by 2 bases, with 18 bases between them. The CDR3 length is 15 residues.

The rearrangement joins TRBV5-5 to TRBJ2-2, with D maybe TRBD1 (5 bases). Germline V lookup: CDR1 SGHKS, CDR2 YYEKEE (reference sequence). This CDR3 has 16 residues. Trimming pared 2 bases from V and 1 base from J, leaving 12 bases between. CDR3 sequence: CASSFRPGQNTGELFF. In DNA form, the CDR3 reads TGTGCCAGCAGCTTCAGGCCCGGACAGAACACCGGGGAGCTGTTTTTT.

For this clone: This same CDR3 is encoded by further DNA sequences in the sample. J is TRBJ2-2 and V is TRBV5-1; 8 bases match TRBD1. Losses at the gene ends were 4 bases for V and 4 bases for J; bases not matched to a gene: 3. The CDR3 has 14 residues. Germline V gene data show CDR1 as SGHRS and CDR2 as YFSETQ. Here the CDR3 reads CASSMTGATGELFF. The CDR3 bases are TGCGCCAGCAGCATGACAGGGGCCACCGGGGAGCTGTTTTTT. The entire variable domain, with the rest obtained from reference TRBV5-1 and TRBJ2-2, is as follows: KAGVTQTPRYLIKTRGQQVTLSCSPISGHRSVSWYQQTPGQGLQFLFEYFSETQRNKGNFPGRFSGRQFSNSRSEMNVSTLELGDSALYLCASSMTGATGELFFGEGSRLTVL.

V and J are TRBV27 and TRBJ2-2; a possible D gene is TRBD2 (7 bases). Trimming left V 7 bases short and J 0 bases short, with 15 bases between. The CDR3 contains 16 residues. The germline V gene encodes CDR1 MNHEY and CDR2 SMNVEV (reference sequence). The CDR3 DNA reads as TGTGCCAGCATGCGGGGAGGGGGTTCGAACACCGGGGAGCTGTTTTTT. Translated: CASMRGGGSNTGELFF.

The chain uses TRBV28 and TRBJ1-4; possibly TRBD1 for D (6 bases). The CDR3 contains 16 residues. V shed 1 base and J shed 0 bases, with 9 bases lying between them. Germline-derived CDR1 and CDR2 are MDHEN and SYDVKM. The CDR3 protein is CASSLSGTPTNEKLFF. DNA for the CDR3: TGTGCCAGCAGTTTATCCGGGACACCAACTAATGAAAAACTGTTTTTT.

The chain couples TRBV5-6 to TRBJ2-1, with D maybe TRBD2 (6 bases). The CDR3 spans 17 residues. From germline, CDR1 is SGHDT and CDR2 YYEEEE. Trimming stripped 3 bases from V and 6 bases from J, with 22 bases between. The CDR3 bases are TGTGCCAGCAGCTCCCTTCCTACGGGAGTTTTCGCCAATGAGCAGTTCTTC. Its translation is CASSSLPTGVFANEQFF. Full variable domain (rest looked up from reference TRBV5-6 and TRBJ2-1): DAGVTQSPTHLIKTRGQQVTLRCSPKSGHDTVSWYQQALGQGPQFIFQYYEEEERQRGNFPDRFSGHQFPNYSSELNVNALLLGDSALYLCASSSLPTGVFANEQFFGPGTRLTVL.

The chain links TRBV19 to TRBJ1-1; D is unclear. The CDR3 sequence is 15 residues long. Trimming cost V 3 bases and J 4 bases, with 15 bases left between them. Germline V gene sequence: CDR1 LNHDA, CDR2 SQIVND (reference sequence). The CDR3, as DNA: TGTGCCAGTAGTATCGCGATCAGGAAGGGCACTGAAGCTTTCTTT. Its translation: CASSIAIRKGTEAFF.

V gene TRBV29-1 combines with J gene TRBJ2-3; D tentatively reads TRBD1 or TRBD2 (5 bases each). The CDR3 extends over 13 amino acids. Germline CDR1 is SQVTM and CDR2 is ANQGSEA. Trimming removed 3 bases from V and 4 bases from J, with 11 bases in between. In nucleotides, the CDR3 is TGCAGCGTTGAGATGGGGGTTTCAGATACGCAGTATTTT. This sequence encodes CSVEMGVSDTQYF.

The V call is TRBV7-9, the J call TRBJ2-2, with TRBD2 as a possible D gene (5 bases). The CDR3 has 17 residues. The germline V gene encodes CDR1 SEHNR and CDR2 FQNEAQ (reference sequence). Trimming took 4 bases from V and 6 from J, leaving 21 bases between them. The CDR3, as DNA: TGTGCCAGCAGCTCATCTCGTTCGGCGGGTCACGCCGGGGAGCTGTTTTTT. Its translation: CASSSSRSAGHAGELFF.

The chain combines TRBV30 with TRBJ2-2, with D perhaps given as TRBD1 or TRBD2 (5 bases each). The V and J ends lost 0 bases and 4 bases respectively, with 18 bases between them. In germline, CDR1 is GTSNPN, CDR2 SVGIG (reference sequence). CDR3 length: 17 amino acids. This CDR3 reads CAWSVQQWGGGTGELFF. CDR3 DNA: TGTGCCTGGAGTGTACAACAGTGGGGTGGGGGCACCGGGGAGCTGTTTTTT.

This chain links TRBV14 with TRBJ2-5; 8 nucleotides line up with TRBD2. Germline CDR1 SGHDN, CDR2 FVKESK. The CDR3 extends over 16 amino acids. V trimming: 4 bases; J trimming: 13 bases; junction bases outside the gene matches: 20. This CDR3 is CASSPSRLAGRRAPYF. For the CDR3, the DNA is TGTGCCAGCAGCCCCTCCCGGCTAGCGGGCCGTCGGGCTCCGTACTTC.

This chain joins TRBV5-8 and TRBJ2-1, with D perhaps matching TRBD1 (6 bases). The CDR3 covers 15 residues. V was pared by 3 bases and J by 5 bases, with 15 bases between. Germline V lookup: CDR1 SGHTS, CDR2 YDEGEE. CDR3 in DNA: TGTGCCAGCAGCTCGCAGGGGATGCCCAACAATGAGCAGTTCTTC. It encodes CASSSQGMPNNEQFF.

The V and J genes are TRBV6-1 and TRBJ2-1, with 7 nucleotides matching TRBD2. With 2 bases clipped from V and 10 bases from J, the junction kept 5 bases outside the gene matches. This CDR3 has 13 residues. Germline lookup yields CDR1 MNHNS and CDR2 SASEGT. CDR3 DNA: TGTGCCAGCAGTGAACAGGGAGGGAGCGAGCAGTTCTTC. Protein product: CASSEQGGSEQFF.